This paragraph reports one TCR beta chain. The sample originates from a study of blood T cell repertoires in COVID-19. CDR1 SGHTA and CDR2 FQGTGA come from the germline V gene. V gave up 4 bases and J gave up 4 bases; unmatched junction bases: 13. This CDR3 has 17 amino acids. Profiled with immunoSEQ multiplex PCR; TCRdb holds only in-frame clones, not every one. The sample lists over 200,000 clones, about 85% occurring once. V usage is TRBV7-3 and J usage is TRBJ2-5, with 9 bases aligning to TRBD2. The sequence was obtained from a woman at least 80 years old with acute or convalescent COVID-19. Material: peripheral blood. CDR3 region: CASSSRTSAKWGETQYF. For the CDR3, the DNA is TGTGCCAGCAGCTCCCGGACTAGCGCGAAATGGGGAGAGACCCAGTACTTC.